Sequencing of this T cell receptor (beta chain) was carried out in a study of shared clonotypes between healthy human individuals. Study details: Plates per donor: three CD4 naive, three CD4 memory, two CD8 naive, one CD8 memory.

TCRdb keeps only in-frame clones here, not all; method: immunoSEQ multiplex PCR. The repertoire holds roughly 650,000 clones, with more than 95% as singletons. The CDR3 totals 15 residues. After removal of 5 bases from V and 1 base from J, the junction contained 7 bases not matched to a gene. In germline, CDR1 is ENHRY, CDR2 SYGVKD. Sequences were obtained from naive CD4+ T cells sorted from blood. The subset: CD45RA+ positively selected. The chain has TRBV10-3 and TRBJ1-2; 7 nucleotides align to TRBD1. This clonotype originated in a woman between 25 and 40 years old in good health. The CDR3 nucleotides read TGTGCCATCAGTCGAAGGGGGCTGGGTAACTATGGCTACACCTTC. Translating gives CAISRRGLGNYGYTF.